The 30 T cell receptor beta chains given below trace back to one sample, sequenced in a study of blood T cell repertoires in COVID-19. Data came from immunoSEQ multiplex PCR; TCRdb stores just in-frame clones and leaves some out. The sample yields over 30,000 clones, roughly 80% seen once. The specimen was peripheral blood. The receptor source for this set is an elderly man with active or convalescent COVID-19.

V gene TRBV11-2 combines with J gene TRBJ2-7, with 7 bases aligning to TRBD1. This CDR3 region has 14 residues. From germline, CDR1 is SGHAT and CDR2 FQNNGV. Trimming at V came to 5 bases and at J to 9 bases, leaving 13 bases not matched to a gene. CDR3 in amino acids: CASSPGDSGVGQYF. CDR3 nucleotides: TGTGCCAGCAGCCCAGGGGACAGTGGGGTTGGGCAGTACTTC. Combining the CDR3 with reference TRBV11-2 and TRBJ2-7 gives the whole variable domain EAGVAQSPRYKIIEKRQSVAFWCNPISGHATLYWYQQILGQGPKLLIQFQNNGVVDDSQLPKDRFSAERLKGVDSTLKIQPAKLEDSAVYLCASSPGDSGVGQYFGPGTRLTVT.

This chain joins TRBV6-4 and TRBJ2-7, with a possible D match to TRBD1 (6 bases). V lost 6 bases and J lost 2, with 17 bases in between. The CDR3 totals 15 residues. Germline V lookup: CDR1 MRHNA, CDR2 SNTAGT. CDR3 nucleotides: TGTGCCAGCAGATGTACTGTGGACAGACCCTACGAGCAGTACTTC. Protein sequence: CASRCTVDRPYEQYF.

This chain uses TRBV12-5 with TRBJ2-3; perhaps TRBD2 as D (6 bases). Germline CDR1 reads LGHNT; CDR2 reads FRNRAP. The V end was cut by 1 base, the J end by 1 base, with 30 bases between. The CDR3 has 22 amino acids. Here the CDR3 DNA reads TGTGCTAGTGGTTTGGAAACGTCCGGGGGTGAAGCAGGCACCTGGGGCACAGATACGCAGTATTTT. Protein product: CASGLETSGGEAGTWGTDTQYF.

The gene calls are TRBV24-1 and TRBJ1-5; D call uncertain. The V and J ends lost 4 bases and 5 bases respectively, with 14 bases between them. The CDR3 runs to 15 residues. The germline gives CDR1 KGHDR, CDR2 SFDVKD. The CDR3 DNA reads TGTGCCACCAGTGACCTAAGACCGGCGGATCAGCCCCAGCATTTT. It is translated as CATSDLRPADQPQHF.

This clone has a handful of counts. This chain joins TRBV27 and TRBJ1-5; 7 nucleotides match TRBD1. The CDR3 covers 14 residues. CDR1 is MNHEY and CDR2 is SMNVEV in the germline V gene (reference sequence). V was pared by 6 bases and J by 5 bases, with 7 bases of the junction left unmatched. CDR3 in DNA: TGTGCCAGCAGCCTGACAGGGTCAGATCAGCCCCAGCATTTT. Protein: CASSLTGSDQPQHF.

The chain carries TRBV4-1 and TRBJ2-7, with 9 bases aligning to TRBD2. Looked up from germline, CDR1 is MGHRA and CDR2 is YSYEKL. Trimming removed 1 base from V and 2 bases from J; junction bases left unmatched: 3. The CDR3 contains 15 residues. The CDR3 region is CASSQGLAETYEQYF. For the CDR3, the DNA is TGCGCCAGCAGCCAAGGACTAGCGGAGACCTACGAGCAGTACTTC.

The chain uses TRBV5-5 and TRBJ2-3; 8 bases are a match to TRBD2. Germline CDR1 is SGHKS and CDR2 is YYEKEE (reference sequence). Trimming removed 0 bases from V and 4 bases from J; junction bases left unmatched: 10. The CDR3 has 17 amino acids. DNA for the CDR3: TGTGCCAGCAGCTTGGCCCCAACCCAGACTAGCGCAGATACGCAGTATTTT. Translation: CASSLAPTQTSADTQYF. Drawing the rest from reference TRBV5-5 and TRBJ2-3, the complete variable domain is DAGVTQSPTHLIKTRGQQVTLRCSPISGHKSVSWYQQVLGQGPQFIFQYYEKEERGRGNFPDRFSARQFPNYSSELNVNALLLGDSALYLCASSLAPTQTSADTQYFGPGTRLTVL.

The rearrangement uses TRBV5-4 and TRBJ1-2; 7 bases map to TRBD1. Trimming took 4 bases from V and 7 from J; bases not matched to a gene: 16. Germline-derived CDR1 and CDR2 are SGHNT and YYREEE (reference sequence). The CDR3 length is 16 residues. The CDR3 reads CASSPQTAGGLPGYTF. The CDR3 DNA sequence: TGTGCCAGCAGCCCCCAGACGGCAGGGGGTCTACCTGGCTACACCTTC.

The genes are TRBV12-3 or TRBV12-4 and TRBJ1-2; 7 nucleotides line up with TRBD1. With V trimmed by 7 bases and J by 3 bases, 5 bases remained unmatched. The CDR3 runs to 13 residues. CDR3 nucleotides: TGTGCCAGCACCGACGACAGGGACTATGGCTACACCTTC. Encoded protein: CASTDDRDYGYTF.

The chain recombines TRBV27 with TRBJ2-7; 13 bases fit TRBD2. The CDR3 spans 16 residues. V was clipped by 6 bases and J by 2 bases; unmatched bases: 7. The germline gives CDR1 MNHEY, CDR2 SMNVEV (reference sequence). CDR3 protein: CASRDTSGGVPYEQYF. The CDR3 nucleotides read TGTGCCAGCAGGGATACTAGCGGGGGGGTACCCTACGAGCAGTACTTC.

The chain joins TRBV5-6 to TRBJ2-4; the match to TRBD1 covers 8 bases. J gave up 4 bases and V 4 bases, and 10 bases lay outside the gene matches. The CDR3 extends over 16 amino acids. Germline V gene data show CDR1 as SGHDT and CDR2 as YYEEEE. The CDR3 here is CASSLTGGSQKNIQYF. CDR3 sequence (DNA): TGTGCCAGCAGCCTTACAGGGGGTTCTCAAAAAAACATTCAGTACTTC.

The genes are TRBV6-5 and TRBJ2-5, with 8 positions matching TRBD2. V was pared by 11 bases and J by 4 bases, with 12 bases of the junction left unmatched. Germline V gene lookup returns CDR1 MNHEY and CDR2 SVGAGI. CDR3 length: 14 residues. This CDR3 reads CASGFGREGETQYF. The CDR3, as DNA: TGTGCCTCAGGGTTTGGCCGGGAGGGAGAGACCCAGTACTTC.

V gene TRBV27 combines with J gene TRBJ2-7, with 10 bases lining up with TRBD2. Germline V gives CDR1 MNHEY, CDR2 SMNVEV (reference sequence). J gave up 2 bases and V 6 bases, and 4 bases lay outside the gene matches. The CDR3 consists of 14 residues. The CDR3 bases are TGTGCCAGCAGCAGGACTAGCGGAGCCTACGAGCAGTACTTC. This gives the protein CASSRTSGAYEQYF.

The chain joins TRBV4-3 to TRBJ2-3, with D possibly matching TRBD1 (6 bases). This CDR3 is built from 16 residues. Germline V lookup: CDR1 LGHNA, CDR2 YSLEER. V dropped 0 bases and J dropped 1 base, with 11 bases sitting between them. DNA of the CDR3: TGCGCCAGCAGCCAAGAAGGCAGGGGAGGCACAGATACGCAGTATTTT. It codes for CASSQEGRGGTDTQYF.

The V call is TRBV30, the J call TRBJ1-2; 9 bases match TRBD1. Germline V gene lookup returns CDR1 GTSNPN and CDR2 SVGIG (reference sequence). The V and J ends lost 3 bases and 8 bases, in that order; junction bases with no gene match: 7. This CDR3 has 13 amino acids. The chain's CDR3 is CAWRTGQGGGYTF. DNA of the CDR3: TGTGCCTGGAGGACGGGACAGGGAGGCGGCTACACCTTC.

This chain links TRBV4-1 with TRBJ2-7, with D maybe TRBD2 (6 bases). The CDR3 covers 16 residues. V was cut by 1 base and J by 7 bases, with 20 bases left in between. Germline CDR1 MGHRA, CDR2 YSYEKL. The DNA for the CDR3 is TGCGCCAGCAGCCAAGTCGGGGCAAACGGGGGTCGGGAGCAGTACTTC. This encodes CASSQVGANGGREQYF.

The chain is built from TRBV4-1 and TRBJ1-1; D might be TRBD1 (6 bases). The germline CDR1 and CDR2 sequences are MGHRA and YSYEKL. The CDR3 covers 16 residues. Trimming cost V 0 bases and J 11 bases, with 22 bases left between them. For the CDR3, the DNA is TGCGCCAGCAGCCAAGATCTTCGGCAGGGGAGATTGGGGGCTTTCTTT. It codes for CASSQDLRQGRLGAFF.

This rearrangement joins TRBV29-1 to TRBJ1-1; a weak D match, TRBD1 (6 bases). CDR1 SQVTM and CDR2 ANQGSEA come from the germline V gene. Trimming removed 4 bases from V and 7 bases from J, with 13 bases in between. The CDR3 is made up of 12 amino acids. The CDR3 sequence: CSVGSRGGEAFF. DNA of the CDR3: TGCAGCGTTGGGTCCAGGGGTGGTGAAGCTTTCTTT. The variable domain in full, completed from reference TRBV29-1 and TRBJ1-1, reads SAVISQKPSRDICQRGTSLTIQCQVDSQVTMMFWYRQQPGQSLTLIATANQGSEATYESGFVIDKFPISRPNLTFSTLTVSNMSPEDSSIYLCSVGSRGGEAFFGQGTRLTVV.

The rearrangement uses TRBV18 and TRBJ2-1; no clear D. The CDR3 loop spans 11 amino acids. The V end was cut by 3 bases, the J end by 6 bases, with 3 bases between. From germline, CDR1 is KGHSH and CDR2 LQKENI. The CDR3 region has the DNA TGTGCCAGCTCACCTAGCAATGAGCAGTTCTTC. This codes for CASSPSNEQFF. The complete variable domain, with remaining parts taken from reference TRBV18 and TRBJ2-1, reads NAGVMQNPRHLVRRRGQEARLRCSPMKGHSHVYWYRQLPEEGLKFMVYLQKENIIDESGMPKERFSAEFPKEGPSILRIQQVVRGDSAAYFCASSPSNEQFFGPGTRLTVL.

The chain carries TRBV7-2 and TRBJ1-1, with D possibly TRBD1 on 5 matching bases. The CDR3 totals 16 residues. The germline gives CDR1 SGHTA, CDR2 FQGNSA. The V end lost 2 bases, the J end lost 0 bases, and 13 bases lay between the germline ends. CDR3 nucleotides: TGTGCCAGCAGCTTAAGAATCAGGGCGGTGAACACTGAAGCTTTCTTT. Its translation: CASSLRIRAVNTEAFF.

The chain has TRBV6-5 and TRBJ1-6, with D tentatively TRBD1 (6 bases). Germline assignment: CDR1 MNHEY and CDR2 SVGAGI. This CDR3 is 15 amino acids long. V lost 7 bases and J lost 8, with 18 bases in between. CDR3 amino acids: CASTRDGRGYSPLHF. The CDR3 region has the DNA TGTGCCAGCACCCGGGACGGAAGGGGGTATTCACCCCTCCACTTT.

The V gene is TRBV29-1, the J gene TRBJ1-1; no clear D. The germline gives CDR1 SQVTM, CDR2 ANQGSEA. V was shortened by 8 bases and J by 8 bases, with 15 bases between the two germline ends. The CDR3 runs 11 residues. This chain's CDR3 is CSLFCSREAFF. In DNA, the CDR3 is TGCAGCCTCTTTTGCAGCAGGGAAGCTTTCTTT.

The V and J genes are TRBV6-6 and TRBJ1-1; D is possibly TRBD1 (6 bases). V was cut by 4 bases and J by 1 base, with 13 bases left in between. CDR3 size: 15 residues. The V gene's germline CDR1 is MNHNY and CDR2 SVGAGI (reference sequence). CDR3 residues: CASSSRTVKNTEAFF. The CDR3 DNA reads as TGTGCCAGCAGTTCCCGGACAGTAAAGAACACTGAAGCTTTCTTT.

The chain couples TRBV4-3 to TRBJ1-2; a possible D gene is TRBD1 (6 bases). Germline-derived CDR1 and CDR2 are LGHNA and YSLEER. The CDR3 contains 16 residues. The ends were cut back, 4 bases at V and 5 bases at J, with 20 bases in the middle. The CDR3 loop is CASSLGLGANRYGYTF. The CDR3, as DNA: TGCGCCAGCAGCCTCGGCTTGGGGGCCAATAGATATGGCTACACCTTC.

The CDR3 reads CASSVTSGFRTDTQYF. The DNA of the CDR3 is TGTGCCAGCAGTGTAACTAGCGGGTTCCGCACAGATACGCAGTATTTT. The chain employs TRBV6-1 and TRBJ2-3; 9 bases fit TRBD2. This CDR3 is 16 amino acids long. The V gene end was trimmed by 4 bases and the J gene end by 1 base; junction bases not matched to a gene: 6. Germline CDR1 is MNHNS and CDR2 is SASEGT.

This clone was detected only once. The V gene is TRBV5-1, the J gene TRBJ1-1; no definite D call. This CDR3 is 15 amino acids long. The germline CDR1 and CDR2 sequences are SGHRS and YFSETQ. V was cut by 0 bases and J by 7 bases, with 16 bases left in between. The DNA of the CDR3 is TGCGCCAGCAGCTTGGAAGACACCCCCGTAGGTGAAGCTTTCTTT. It encodes CASSLEDTPVGEAFF.

V and J are TRBV5-1 and TRBJ2-2; TRBD2 matches at 9 bases. This CDR3 has 15 amino acids. V was pared by 3 bases and J by 6 bases, with 6 bases of the junction left unmatched. The V gene's germline CDR1 is SGHRS and CDR2 YFSETQ. DNA of the CDR3: TGCGCCAGCAGCTCTCGACTAGCGGCCGCCGGGGAGCTGTTTTTT. Its translation: CASSSRLAAAGELFF.

The J gene is TRBJ2-1, the V gene TRBV24-1, with a weak D call TRBD2 (5 bases). CDR3 size: 16 residues. V was pared by 3 bases and J by 6 bases, with 17 bases between. Germline V CDR1 and CDR2: KGHDR, SFDVKD. The DNA for the CDR3 is TGTGCCACCAGTGATCCCCGACTACATCCCTTCAATGAGCAGTTCTTC. Translating it yields CATSDPRLHPFNEQFF.

The chain links TRBV11-2 to TRBJ2-2; 9 nucleotides agree with TRBD2. The CDR3 totals 18 residues. From germline, CDR1 is SGHAT and CDR2 FQNNGV. V gave up 4 bases and J gave up 2 bases; unmatched junction bases: 11. The CDR3: CASSSFSGGAGNTGELFF. The CDR3 nucleotides are TGTGCCAGCAGCTCCTTTAGCGGGGGAGCTGGAAACACCGGGGAGCTGTTTTTT. The full variable domain, completed using reference TRBV11-2 and TRBJ2-2, is EAGVAQSPRYKIIEKRQSVAFWCNPISGHATLYWYQQILGQGPKLLIQFQNNGVVDDSQLPKDRFSAERLKGVDSTLKIQPAKLEDSAVYLCASSSFSGGAGNTGELFFGEGSRLTVL.

The gene calls are TRBV29-1 and TRBJ1-6, with D possibly being TRBD1 (6 bases). CDR1 and CDR2 (germline): SQVTM, ANQGSEA. Trimming stripped 5 bases from V and 5 bases from J, with 10 bases between. The CDR3 has 13 residues. DNA for the CDR3: TGCAGCGTTACGACAGGTCATAATTCACCCCTCCACTTT. It encodes CSVTTGHNSPLHF. Complete variable domain (other parts from reference TRBV29-1 and TRBJ1-6): SAVISQKPSRDICQRGTSLTIQCQVDSQVTMMFWYRQQPGQSLTLIATANQGSEATYESGFVIDKFPISRPNLTFSTLTVSNMSPEDSSIYLCSVTTGHNSPLHFGNGTRLTVT.